This TCR beta chain was captured in a study of blood T cells in healthy people across ages. This clonotype was counted between two and nine times. Then a second PCR, running roughly 6 to 12 cycles, was carried out with a sample-barcoded 5' primer and a J-beta primer mix. TCRdb independently ran MiXCR on the 5' RACE reads; one entry per CDR3 protein. The sample shows about 780,000 distinct CDR3 sequences, 55% to 65% of them seen only once. In germline, CDR1 is MNHEY, CDR2 SVGAGI. CDR3 length: 15 residues. Trimming cost V 6 bases and J 3 bases; bases outside gene matches: 2. Material for sequencing was blood. The V call is TRBV6-5, the J call TRBJ2-2; 12 bases line up with TRBD2. The sequence was collected from a man younger than 45 in good health. CDR3: CASSLAGGYTGELFF. The DNA for the CDR3 is TGTGCCAGCAGCCTAGCGGGGGGGTACACCGGGGAGCTGTTTTTT.